Listed here is a single T cell receptor (beta chain). What it binds is unknown. The unexposed donors gave CD4+ T cells in about 2010-2019, prior to COVID-19. Cryopreserved PBMCs were CD4-enriched, then split into naive and memory cells. Clones were read by immunoSEQ multiplex PCR, and TCRdb kept only the in-frame ones, dropping some. The table records some 68,000 clones, about 92% of them present only once. The data were obtained in a study of CD4 T cells in relation to SARS-CoV-2 and coronaviruses. Germline-derived CDR1 and CDR2 are ENHRY and SYGVKD. This CDR3 has 14 residues. With 4 bases removed from V and 6 bases from J, the gap between germline ends came to 14 bases. Findings of the study overall: In around 60% of donors, memory CD4+ clonotypes crossrecognized SARS-CoV-2 and at least one common cold coronavirus spike. No crossreactivity against non-spike viral proteins was tested here.

V is TRBV10-3 and J is TRBJ2-3, with D possibly being TRBD2 (6 bases). This receptor was identified in a human donor in good health. Sequencing input: naive CD4+ T cells from PBMCs. Subset specified: naive CD4+ T cells isolated by negative enrichment. The CDR3 DNA is TGTGCCATCAGTGCACGGGAGCTAGGGGATACGCAGTATTTT. Amino acids: CAISARELGDTQYF.